Shown below are 6 T cell receptor beta chains from a single sample sequenced in a study of OX40 agonist ivuxolimab in advanced cancers. Repertoires were generated with immunoSEQ multiplex PCR, while TCRdb's copy carries only in-frame clones and drops some. The profile covers 50,000 to 65,000 clones, with over 65% appearing a single time and approximately 2.2% taken by the ten largest. The starting material was CD4+ or CD8+ T cells sorted from blood, obtained in a trial of the OX40 agonist ivuxolimab. These receptor sequences come from an adult with an advanced solid tumor such as melanoma, head and neck, liver or kidney cancer.

The chain recombines TRBV9 with TRBJ2-5; D is perhaps TRBD1 or TRBD2 (5 bases each). The DNA end is more similar to TRBJ2-7, so the J call may be wrong. The CDR3 is 15 residues long. CDR1 SGDLS and CDR2 YYNGEE come from the germline V gene. The CDR3 DNA reads as TGTGCCAGCAGCCCAGGGTGGGGGAGCTCCTACGAGCAGTACTTC. Its translation: CASSPGWGSSYEQYF.

The chain employs TRBV5-1 and TRBJ2-1; 9 bases agree with TRBD2. The CDR3 runs 17 residues. V gave up 2 bases and J gave up 2 bases; unmatched junction bases: 8. The germline V gene has CDR1 SGHRS and CDR2 YFSETQ. The CDR3 loop is CASSLGVAGVPYNEQFF. The DNA of the CDR3 is TGCGCCAGCAGCTTAGGGGTAGCGGGAGTCCCCTACAATGAGCAGTTCTTC.

The chain is built from TRBV10-3 and TRBJ1-1, with 8 nucleotides matching TRBD1. The CDR3 is 17 amino acids. In germline, CDR1 is ENHRY, CDR2 SYGVKD. The trim removed 3 bases at V and 0 bases at J, leaving 9 bases unmatched. DNA for the CDR3: TGTGCCATCAGTGACTTAAGACAGGGGCCTTTGAACACTGAAGCTTTCTTT. Translating gives CAISDLRQGPLNTEAFF.

The chain links TRBV15 to TRBJ1-1, with D perhaps TRBD1 (5 bases). Trimming pared 0 bases from V and 6 bases from J, leaving 8 bases between. The CDR3 is 13 amino acids. Germline CDR1 reads LNHNV; CDR2 reads YYDKDF (reference sequence). CDR3 loop: CATSREGVAEAFF. The CDR3 DNA sequence: TGTGCCACCAGCAGAGAGGGGGTGGCTGAAGCTTTCTTT.

This clone was observed a few times. The chain employs TRBV7-6 and TRBJ1-1, with 9 bases lining up with TRBD1. V was clipped by 5 bases and J by 5 bases; unmatched bases: 12. Germline lookup yields CDR1 SGHVS and CDR2 FNYEAQ. This CDR3 comprises 16 residues. The CDR3 loop reads CASSPTGGRWGTEAFF. CDR3 DNA: TGTGCCAGCAGCCCGACAGGGGGAAGGTGGGGGACTGAAGCTTTCTTT.

This clone was recorded once. The chain couples TRBV19 to TRBJ2-5; TRBD2 is a possible D gene (9 bases). Trimming removed 7 bases from V and 5 bases from J, with 23 bases in between. The CDR3 extends over 16 amino acids. Germline CDR1 is LNHDA and CDR2 is SQIVND (reference sequence). DNA for the CDR3: TGTGCCAGTATCGACAGGGGCCCTAGCGGGGCGGAGACCCAGTACTTC. Translating it yields CASIDRGPSGAETQYF.